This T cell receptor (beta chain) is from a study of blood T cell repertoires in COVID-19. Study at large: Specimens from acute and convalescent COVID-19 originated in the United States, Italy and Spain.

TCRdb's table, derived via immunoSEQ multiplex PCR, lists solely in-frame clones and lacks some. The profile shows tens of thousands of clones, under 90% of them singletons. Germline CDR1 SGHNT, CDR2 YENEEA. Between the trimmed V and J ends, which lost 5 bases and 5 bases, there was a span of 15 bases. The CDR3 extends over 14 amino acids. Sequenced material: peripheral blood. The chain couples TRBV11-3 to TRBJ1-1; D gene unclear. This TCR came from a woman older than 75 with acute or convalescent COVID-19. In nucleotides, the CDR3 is TGTGCCAGCAGCCAAAAAGCACCGAGGACTGAAGCTTTCTTT. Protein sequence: CASSQKAPRTEAFF.